This TCR beta chain is drawn from a study of response to subunit inactivated influenza vaccine. CDR1 and CDR2 from the germline V gene are SGHRS and YFSETQ. The J segment lost 5 bases and the V segment lost 4 bases, leaving 8 bases of the junction unmatched. CDR3 length: 14 residues. TCRdb processed the RT-PCR reads anew with MiXCR; each CDR3 protein has one entry. The sample lists roughly 550,000 distinct CDR3 sequences, around a quarter occurring once. A further study also used this sample, focusing on T cells expressing NK-cell markers. This second study notes: Scientists made TCR beta cDNA using 5'RACE template switching with UMIs. Several of the experiments relied on an anti-gamma-delta TCR antibody so that only alpha-beta TCR T cells were sorted. For a handful of donors, these clonotypes were likewise the leading ones in the CD3+CD56-NKG2C+ fraction.

This chain connects TRBV5-1 to TRBJ2-5; 7 positions match TRBD1. The TCR sequence derives from a man aged 45 to 65 who received an inactivated influenza vaccine. Sequenced material: CD4+ T cells sorted from PBMCs, taken roughly 12 days after vaccination. DNA of the CDR3: TGCGCCAGCAGCGACAGGACAGGCCCGGAGACCCAGTACTTC. It is translated as CASSDRTGPETQYF. The full variable domain, completed using reference TRBV5-1 and TRBJ2-5, is KAGVTQTPRYLIKTRGQQVTLSCSPISGHRSVSWYQQTPGQGLQFLFEYFSETQRNKGNFPGRFSGRQFSNSRSEMNVSTLELGDSALYLCASSDRTGPETQYFGPGTRLLVL.